This T cell receptor (beta chain) was sequenced for a study of blood T cell repertoires in COVID-19. Study-level background: The United States, Italy and Spain provided the acute and convalescent COVID-19 samples.

TCRdb's copy holds only in-frame clones and misses some; the assay was immunoSEQ multiplex PCR. The sample yields 34,000 or so clones, over 75% seen once. The CDR3 sequence is 14 residues long. V lost 8 bases, J lost 1 base, and 4 bases stayed unmatched. CDR1 and CDR2 from the germline V gene are MDHEN and SYDVKM. The specimen was peripheral blood. The chain carries TRBV28 and TRBJ2-3, with 9 positions matching TRBD2. The receptor was isolated from a man aged 55 to 70 with active COVID-19. The CDR3 spells CASRTSGRTDTQYF. CDR3 nucleotide sequence: TGTGCCAGCCGAACTAGCGGGCGCACAGATACGCAGTATTTT.